This entry describes one TCR beta chain. The antigen is unknown. The data derive from a study of identical twins. Everyone who gave samples was a healthy Caucasian. Each cDNA held unique molecular identifiers, and template switching gave it a universal primer site. One entry per CDR3 protein results from TCRdb running MiXCR on the 5' RACE reads. The table has approximately 230,000 distinct CDR3 sequences, 6% to 7% seen once. The V gene end was trimmed by 1 base and the J gene end by 5 bases; junction bases not matched to a gene: 4. Germline loops: CDR1 SGHTA, CDR2 FQGNSA. The CDR3 is 15 amino acids. Study findings and constraints: Models came in too low on out-of-frame TCR alpha sharing in monozygotic twins.

This sample also appeared in a second study, on T cells expressing NK-cell markers. That work adds: There were seven HCMV-seropositive donors and one seronegative donor among the eight sequenced.

The clonotype comes from a woman aged 18-29 years in good health. The rearrangement uses TRBV7-2 and TRBJ2-3; 9 nucleotides match TRBD2. Sequenced sample: CD8+ T cells sorted from blood. CDR3 sequence reads: CASSLDAGGGDTQYF. CDR3 DNA: TGTGCCAGCAGCTTAGATGCGGGGGGGGGAGATACGCAGTATTTT.